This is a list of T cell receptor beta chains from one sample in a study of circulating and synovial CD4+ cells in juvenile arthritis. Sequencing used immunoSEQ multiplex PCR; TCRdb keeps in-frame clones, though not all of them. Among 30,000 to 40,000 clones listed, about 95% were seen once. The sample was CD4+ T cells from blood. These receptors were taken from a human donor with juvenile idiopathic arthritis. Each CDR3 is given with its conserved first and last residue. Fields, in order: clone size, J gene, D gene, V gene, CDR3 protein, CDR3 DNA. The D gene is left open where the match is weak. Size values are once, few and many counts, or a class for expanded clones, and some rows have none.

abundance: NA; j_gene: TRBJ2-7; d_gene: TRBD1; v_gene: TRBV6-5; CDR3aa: CASSRGQGNEQYF; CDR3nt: TGTGCCAGCAGTAGGGGACAGGGAAACGAGCAGTACTTC
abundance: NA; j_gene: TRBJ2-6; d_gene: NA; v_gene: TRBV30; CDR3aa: CAWMGGSGANVLTF; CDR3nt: TGTGCCTGGATGGGGGGCTCTGGGGCCAACGTCCTGACTTTC
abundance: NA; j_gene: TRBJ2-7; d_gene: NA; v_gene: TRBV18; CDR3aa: CASSHPRVGTYEQYF; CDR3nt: TGTGCCAGCTCACACCCCCGGGTAGGAACCTACGAGCAGTACTTC
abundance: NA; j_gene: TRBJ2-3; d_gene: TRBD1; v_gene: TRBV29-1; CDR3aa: CSVEVGTGRTDTQYF; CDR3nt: TGCAGCGTTGAAGTAGGGACAGGGCGCACAGATACGCAGTATTTT
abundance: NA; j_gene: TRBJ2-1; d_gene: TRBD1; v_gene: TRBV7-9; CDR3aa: CASSLSLGQGAFNEQFF; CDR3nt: TGTGCCAGCAGCTTAAGCCTGGGTCAGGGGGCTTTCAATGAGCAGTTCTTC
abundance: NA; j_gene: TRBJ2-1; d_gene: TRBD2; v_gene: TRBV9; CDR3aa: CASSAGLASPNEQFF; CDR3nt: TGTGCCAGCAGCGCGGGACTAGCATCTCCAAATGAGCAGTTCTTC
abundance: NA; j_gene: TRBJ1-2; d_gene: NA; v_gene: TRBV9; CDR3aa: CASSVDQGDYGYTF; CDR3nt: TGTGCCAGCAGCGTAGATCAGGGTGACTATGGCTACACCTTC
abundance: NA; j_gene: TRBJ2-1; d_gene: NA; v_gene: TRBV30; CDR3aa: CAWSASRGRGNEQFF; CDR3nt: TGTGCCTGGAGCGCCTCCAGGGGTAGAGGGAATGAGCAGTTCTTC
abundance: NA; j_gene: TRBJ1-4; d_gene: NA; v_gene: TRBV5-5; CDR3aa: CASSSVGGSAEKLFF; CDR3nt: TGTGCCAGCAGCTCGGTGGGGGGGAGTGCTGAAAAACTGTTTTTT
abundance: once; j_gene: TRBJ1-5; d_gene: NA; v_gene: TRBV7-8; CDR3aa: CASSLGGPAPDNQPQHF; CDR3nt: TGTGCCAGCAGCTTGGGGGGGCCGGCACCCGACAATCAGCCCCAGCATTTT
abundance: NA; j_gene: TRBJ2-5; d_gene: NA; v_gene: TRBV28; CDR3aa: CASSAGPGLSSEGETQYF; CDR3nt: TGTGCCAGCAGCGCCGGTCCGGGACTTTCGTCCGAGGGGGAGACCCAGTACTTC
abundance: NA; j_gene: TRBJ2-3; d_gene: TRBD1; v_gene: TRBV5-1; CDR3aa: CASSLKQGARDTQYF; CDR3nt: TGCGCCAGCAGCTTGAAACAGGGGGCAAGGGATACGCAGTATTTT
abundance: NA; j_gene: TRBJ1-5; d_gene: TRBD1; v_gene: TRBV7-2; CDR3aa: CASSGTGREPQHF; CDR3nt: TGTGCCAGCAGCGGGACAGGTCGAGAACCCCAGCATTTT
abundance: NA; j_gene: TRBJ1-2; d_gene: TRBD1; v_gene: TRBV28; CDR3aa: CASSLIQGAGNYGYTF; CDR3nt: TGTGCCAGCAGTCTAATACAGGGGGCGGGGAACTATGGCTACACCTTC
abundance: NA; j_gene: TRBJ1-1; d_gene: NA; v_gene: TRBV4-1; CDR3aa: CASSHPKGIYTEAFF; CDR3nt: TGCGCCAGCAGCCACCCAAAGGGGATATACACTGAAGCTTTCTTT
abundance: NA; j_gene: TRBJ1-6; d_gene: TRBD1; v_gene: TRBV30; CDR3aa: CAWSVQGTGSSPLHF; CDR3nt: TGTGCCTGGAGTGTACAGGGGACAGGGTCTTCACCCCTCCACTTT
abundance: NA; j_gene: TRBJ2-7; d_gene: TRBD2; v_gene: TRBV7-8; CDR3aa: CASSLQLAASYEQYF; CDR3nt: TGTGCCAGCAGCTTACAGCTAGCGGCCTCCTACGAGCAGTACTTC
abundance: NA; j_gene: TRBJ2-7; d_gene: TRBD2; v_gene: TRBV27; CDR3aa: CASSLAGAAEQYF; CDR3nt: TGTGCCAGCAGTTTAGCGGGAGCGGCCGAGCAGTACTTC
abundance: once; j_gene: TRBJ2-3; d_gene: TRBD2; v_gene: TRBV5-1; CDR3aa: CASSFSGGPGGDTQYF; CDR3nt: TGCGCCAGCAGCTTTAGCGGGGGGCCGGGAGGAGATACGCAGTATTTT
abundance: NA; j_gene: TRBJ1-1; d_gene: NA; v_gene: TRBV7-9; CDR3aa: CASSLDQGNTEAFF; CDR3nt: TGTGCCAGCAGCTTAGACCAGGGGAACACTGAAGCTTTCTTT
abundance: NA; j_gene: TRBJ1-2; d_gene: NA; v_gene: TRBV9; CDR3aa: CASSVGQVNRGYTF; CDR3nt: TGTGCCAGCAGCGTAGGACAGGTAAATCGTGGCTACACCTTC
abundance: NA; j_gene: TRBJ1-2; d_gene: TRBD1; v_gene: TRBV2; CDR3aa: CASVAGTGYQGYGYTF; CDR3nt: TGTGCCAGCGTTGCCGGGACAGGGTATCAGGGCTATGGCTACACCTTC
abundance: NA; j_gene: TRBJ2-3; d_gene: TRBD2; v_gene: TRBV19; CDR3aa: CASSIGASGGSDTQYF; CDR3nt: TGTGCCAGTAGTATAGGGGCTAGCGGGGGGTCTGATACGCAGTATTTT
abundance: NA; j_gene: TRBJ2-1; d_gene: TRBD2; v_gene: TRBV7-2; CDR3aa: CASSHLAGGPNEQFF; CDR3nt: TGTGCCAGCAGTCACCTAGCGGGGGGGCCCAATGAGCAGTTCTTC
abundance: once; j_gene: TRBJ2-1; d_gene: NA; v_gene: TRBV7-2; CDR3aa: CASSLNGMSGNEQFF; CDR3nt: TGTGCCAGCAGCTTAAACGGGATGTCCGGCAATGAGCAGTTCTTC
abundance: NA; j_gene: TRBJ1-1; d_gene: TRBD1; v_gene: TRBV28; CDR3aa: CASSIWTGDTEAFF; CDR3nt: TGTGCCAGCAGTATATGGACAGGGGACACTGAAGCTTTCTTT
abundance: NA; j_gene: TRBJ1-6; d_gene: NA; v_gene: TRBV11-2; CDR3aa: CASSLGRQGFHNSPLHF; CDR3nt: TGTGCCAGCAGCTTAGGGCGGCAGGGCTTCCATAATTCACCCCTCCACTTT
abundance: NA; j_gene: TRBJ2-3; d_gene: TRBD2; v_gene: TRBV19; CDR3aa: CASSPGTSSADTQYF; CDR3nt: TGTGCCAGTAGTCCCGGGACTAGCTCTGCAGATACGCAGTATTTT
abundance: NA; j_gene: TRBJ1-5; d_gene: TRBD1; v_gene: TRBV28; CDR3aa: CASIPRDRTSNQPQHF; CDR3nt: TGTGCCAGCATCCCCCGGGACAGAACTAGCAATCAGCCCCAGCATTTT
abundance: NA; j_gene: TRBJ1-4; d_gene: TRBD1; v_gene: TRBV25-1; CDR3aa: CASSERLTGGNEKLFF; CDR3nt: TGTGCCAGCAGTGAAAGACTGACAGGGGGGAATGAAAAACTGTTTTTT
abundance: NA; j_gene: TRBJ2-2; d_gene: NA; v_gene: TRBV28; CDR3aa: CASSLFSSGAGELFF; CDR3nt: TGTGCCAGCAGTTTATTTTCTTCCGGAGCCGGGGAGCTGTTTTTT
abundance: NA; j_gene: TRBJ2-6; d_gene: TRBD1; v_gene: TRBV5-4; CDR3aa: CASSLQGAGANVLTF; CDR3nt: TGTGCCAGCAGCCTACAGGGGGCGGGGGCCAACGTCCTGACTTTC
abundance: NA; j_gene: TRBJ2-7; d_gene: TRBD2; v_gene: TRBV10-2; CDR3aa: CASSESGLARNYEQYF; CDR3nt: TGCGCCAGCAGTGAGTCCGGACTAGCGAGGAACTACGAGCAGTACTTC
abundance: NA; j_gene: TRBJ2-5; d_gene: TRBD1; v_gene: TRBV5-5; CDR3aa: CASSLVWQGAVRETQYF; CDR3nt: TGTGCCAGCAGCTTGGTCTGGCAGGGGGCGGTCAGGGAGACCCAGTACTTC
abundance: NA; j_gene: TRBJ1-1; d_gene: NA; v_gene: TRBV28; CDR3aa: CASSLTGRRGTEAFF; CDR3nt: TGTGCCAGCAGTTTAACCGGGAGAAGGGGCACTGAAGCTTTCTTT
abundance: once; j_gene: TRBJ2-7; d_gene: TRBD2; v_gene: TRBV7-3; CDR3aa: CASSLGGGYEQYF; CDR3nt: TGTGCCAGCAGCTTAGGGGGGGGTTACGAGCAGTACTTC
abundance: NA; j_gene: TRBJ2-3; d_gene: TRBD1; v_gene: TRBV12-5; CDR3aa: CASGYRGDTQYF; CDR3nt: TGTGCTAGTGGTTACAGGGGAGATACGCAGTATTTT
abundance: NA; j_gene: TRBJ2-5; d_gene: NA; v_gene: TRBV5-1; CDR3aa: CASSPGGGTQYF; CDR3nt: TGCGCCAGCAGCCCGGGTGGCGGGACCCAGTACTTC
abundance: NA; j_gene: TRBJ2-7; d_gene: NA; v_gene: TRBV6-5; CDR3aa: CASRIRLLSYEQYF; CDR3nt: TGTGCCAGCAGGATAAGACTCCTCTCCTACGAGCAGTACTTC
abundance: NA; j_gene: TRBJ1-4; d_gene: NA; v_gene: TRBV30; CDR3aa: CAWSVQVNEKLFF; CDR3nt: TGTGCCTGGAGTGTACAGGTTAATGAAAAACTGTTTTTT
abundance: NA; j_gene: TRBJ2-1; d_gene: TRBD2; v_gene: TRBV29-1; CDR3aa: CSVAKNSGGARNEQFF; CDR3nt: TGCAGCGTCGCAAAAAATAGCGGGGGGGCCCGCAATGAGCAGTTCTTC
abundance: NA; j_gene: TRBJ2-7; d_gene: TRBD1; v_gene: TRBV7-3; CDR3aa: CASSLPTDRAYEQYF; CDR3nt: TGTGCCAGCAGCCTACCTACGGACAGGGCCTACGAGCAGTACTTC
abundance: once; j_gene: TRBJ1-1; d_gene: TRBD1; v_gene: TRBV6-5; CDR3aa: CASSTTTGDEAFF; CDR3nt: TGTGCCAGCAGCACTACGACAGGGGATGAAGCTTTCTTT
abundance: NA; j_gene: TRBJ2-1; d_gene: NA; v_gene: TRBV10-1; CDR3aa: CASRRMSSYNEQFF; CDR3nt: TGCGCCAGCAGGAGAATGAGCTCCTACAATGAGCAGTTCTTC
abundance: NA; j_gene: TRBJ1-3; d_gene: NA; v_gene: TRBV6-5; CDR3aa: CASSHAGDSGNTIYF; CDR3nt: TGTGCCAGCAGTCACGCAGGGGACTCTGGAAACACCATATATTTT
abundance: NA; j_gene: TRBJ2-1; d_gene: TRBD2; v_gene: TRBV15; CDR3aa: CATSREVGGAGNEQFF; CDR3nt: TGTGCCACCAGCAGAGAAGTCGGGGGGGCCGGCAATGAGCAGTTCTTC
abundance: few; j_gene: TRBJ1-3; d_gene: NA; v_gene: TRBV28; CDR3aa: CASSGAEGSGNTIYF; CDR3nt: TGTGCCAGCAGTGGAGCAGAGGGCTCTGGAAACACCATATATTTT
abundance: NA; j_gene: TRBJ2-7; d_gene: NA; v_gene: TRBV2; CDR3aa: CASTLNGGNYEQYF; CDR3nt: TGTGCCAGCACTCTTAATGGGGGCAATTACGAGCAGTACTTC
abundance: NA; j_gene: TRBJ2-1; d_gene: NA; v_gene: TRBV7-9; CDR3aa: CASSLRGDEQFF; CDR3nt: TGTGCCAGCAGCCTCCGGGGTGATGAGCAGTTCTTC
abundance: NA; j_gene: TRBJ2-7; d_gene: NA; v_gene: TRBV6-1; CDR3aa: CASPGNGRGSEQYF; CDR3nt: TGTGCCTCTCCCGGGAACGGTCGTGGCAGCGAGCAGTACTTC
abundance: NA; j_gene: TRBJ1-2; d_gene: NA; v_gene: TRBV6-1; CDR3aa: CASSEGRLGNYGYTF; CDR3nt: TGTGCCAGCAGTGAAGGTAGGCTAGGAAACTATGGCTACACCTTC
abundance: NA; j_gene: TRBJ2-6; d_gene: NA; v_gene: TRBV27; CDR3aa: CASRSSGANVLTF; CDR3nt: TGTGCCAGCAGGAGCTCTGGGGCCAACGTCCTGACTTTC
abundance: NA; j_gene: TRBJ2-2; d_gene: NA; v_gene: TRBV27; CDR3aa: CASSLGRANTGELFF; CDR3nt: TGTGCCAGCAGTTTGGGCAGGGCCAACACCGGGGAGCTGTTTTTT
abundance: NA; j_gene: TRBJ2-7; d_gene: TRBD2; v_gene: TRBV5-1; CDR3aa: CASSRTFDSGNHEQYF; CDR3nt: TGCGCCAGCAGCCGGACGTTCGATAGCGGGAACCACGAGCAGTACTTC